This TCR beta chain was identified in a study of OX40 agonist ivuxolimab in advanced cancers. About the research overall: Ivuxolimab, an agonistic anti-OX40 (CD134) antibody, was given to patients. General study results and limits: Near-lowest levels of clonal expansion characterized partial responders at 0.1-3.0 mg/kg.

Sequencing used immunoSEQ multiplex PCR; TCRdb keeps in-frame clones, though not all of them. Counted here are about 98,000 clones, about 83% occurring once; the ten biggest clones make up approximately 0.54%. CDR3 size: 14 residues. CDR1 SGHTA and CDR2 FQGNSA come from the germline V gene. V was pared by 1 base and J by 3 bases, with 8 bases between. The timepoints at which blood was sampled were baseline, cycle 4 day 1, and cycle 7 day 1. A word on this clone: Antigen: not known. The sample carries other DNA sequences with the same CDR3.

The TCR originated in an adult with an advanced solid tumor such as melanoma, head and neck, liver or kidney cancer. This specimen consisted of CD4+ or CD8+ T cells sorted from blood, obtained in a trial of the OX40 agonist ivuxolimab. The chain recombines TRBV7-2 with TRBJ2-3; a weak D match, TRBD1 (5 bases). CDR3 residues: CASSLVGATDTQYF. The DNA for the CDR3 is TGTGCCAGCAGCTTAGTTGGGGCTACAGATACGCAGTATTTT.